These 5 T cell receptor delta chains were sequenced from one sample in a study of γδ T cells in repeated Plasmodium falciparum infection. Gammadelta T cells were flow-sorted from PBMC into Vgamma9/Vdelta2+ and Vdelta2-negative populations for bulk analysis. TCRdb redid clone calling on the multiplex PCR reads using CATT. The repertoire consists of under 60,000 delta-chain clones, with 1.6% occurring once and the leading ten covering over 7.5%. The sequenced material came from gamma-delta T cells from blood. These receptor sequences come from a pool of human donors (malaria-infected and uninfected, not separated).

Details on this clone: For this DNA, TCRdb reports the protein of a much larger clone, which diverges at residue 6, most likely from a read error; the protein presented here is translated directly from the DNA. The chain combines TRDV3 with TRDJ1; 8 nucleotides agree with TRDD3. Germline V gene sequence: CDR1 TVYSNPD, CDR2 GDNSRS (reference sequence). The J segment lost 4 bases and the V segment lost 3 bases, leaving 28 bases of the junction unmatched. This CDR3 has 20 residues. The CDR3: CAFPHPLLRLGATWGDKLIF. In DNA, the CDR3 is TGTGCCTTCCCTCATCCCCTACTCAGACTGGGGGCCACGTGGGGCGATAAACTCATCTTT.

In regard to this clone: TCRdb's listed protein matches a much larger clone and diverges from this DNA's translation at residue 17, likely through a read error; the protein shown comes from the DNA. The rearrangement uses TRDV1 and TRDJ1; 11 nucleotides line up with TRDD3. Germline V gene data show CDR1 as TSWWSYY and CDR2 as QGS. The CDR3 spans 19 residues. The CDR3 bases are TGTGCTCTTGGGGAACGGTTAGTACTGGGGGATAGGTACACCGATAAACACATCTTT. Translation: CALGERLVLGDRYTDKHIF.

This clone was recorded at least ten times. TCRdb's entry gives the protein of a much larger clone, which mismatches this DNA's translation at residue 21, likely from a read error; the protein reported here is translated from the DNA. The J segment was not called; the V segment is TRDV1; TRDD3, the table's D call, was not compared with the DNA. This CDR3 contains 22 residues. In germline, CDR1 is TSWWSYY, CDR2 QGS. The CDR3 bases are TGTGCTCTTGGGGAAGGAGTACCCCTCTCGTGGTGGGGGATACGGCGAACCGATAAACTCACCTTT. Translation: CALGEGVPLSWWGIRRTDKLTF.

As concerns this clone: The TCRdb protein, from a much larger clone, departs from this DNA's translation at residue 19, likely by read error; the protein shown derives from the DNA. The V gene call is TRDV2, and the J gene call is absent; the table calls TRDD3, which could not be checked here. This CDR3 comprises 21 residues. The germline V gene has CDR1 GEAIGNYY and CDR2 EKD. The CDR3 DNA reads as TGTGCCTGTGACTCGTCCTGTACTGGGGGATTGGTCTCCTGGGACACCCGACAGGTGTTTTTC. Translating gives CACDSSCTGGLVSWDTRQVFF.

This clone was seen more than once but under ten times. A far more abundant clone sits one base away, making this likely a read error. Other nucleotide sequences in the sample specify the same CDR3. The genes are TRDV2 and TRDJ1, with D perhaps matching TRDD3 (6 bases). TCRdb does not report a J gene; here it was assigned by matching the DNA to germline references. The germline V and J ends were trimmed by 3 bases and 2 bases, with 15 bases remaining between them. CDR1 and CDR2 (germline): GEAIGNYY, EKD. This CDR3 contains 15 residues. The CDR3 region is CACDALLGGTDKLIF. The DNA for the CDR3 is TGTGCCTGTGACGCCTTATTGGGGGGGACCGATAAACTCATCTTT.